This TCR beta chain was captured in a study of early T cells in non-severe SARS-CoV-2 infection. Whole-study context: The input, bulk RNA from unsorted whole blood, was sequenced, and chains were unpaired.

This clonotype turned up a few times. Its specificity is unknown. Each cDNA molecule carried a unique molecular identifier. TCRdb called the 5' RACE reads again in MiXCR, with one record for every CDR3 protein. Among about 50,000 distinct CDR3 sequences, about 9.3% were seen once, and the ten largest hold about 15%. General study points: A preference for anti-spike CD8 responses marked VDJdb matching, which missed private and CD4 specificities.

CDR3 size: 15 residues. CDR1 is LGHNA and CDR2 is YSLEER in the germline V gene. Trimming shortened V by 0 bases and J by 5 bases, and 13 bases separated the two germline ends. This TCR derives from an adult who was a healthcare worker with PCR-confirmed SARS-CoV-2 infection or an uninfected control (not recorded which). The chain has TRBV4-3 and TRBJ1-1, with D uncertain. Sequences were obtained from whole blood. This CDR3 is CASSQDRGRRTEAFF. The DNA for the CDR3 is TGCGCCAGCAGCCAAGATCGAGGGCGGAGAACTGAAGCTTTCTTT.